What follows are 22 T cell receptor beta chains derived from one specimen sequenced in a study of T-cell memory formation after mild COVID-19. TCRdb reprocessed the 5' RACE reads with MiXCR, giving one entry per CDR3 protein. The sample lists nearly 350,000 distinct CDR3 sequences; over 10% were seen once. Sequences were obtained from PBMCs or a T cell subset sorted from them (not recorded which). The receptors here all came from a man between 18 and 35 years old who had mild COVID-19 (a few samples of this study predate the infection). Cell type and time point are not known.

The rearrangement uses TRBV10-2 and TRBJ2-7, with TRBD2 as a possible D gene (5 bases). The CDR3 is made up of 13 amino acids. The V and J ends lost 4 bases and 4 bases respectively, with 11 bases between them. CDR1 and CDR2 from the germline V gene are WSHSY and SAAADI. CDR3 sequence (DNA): TGCGCCAGCAGTGTCACCCCGGGGTACGAGCAGTACTTC. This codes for CASSVTPGYEQYF.

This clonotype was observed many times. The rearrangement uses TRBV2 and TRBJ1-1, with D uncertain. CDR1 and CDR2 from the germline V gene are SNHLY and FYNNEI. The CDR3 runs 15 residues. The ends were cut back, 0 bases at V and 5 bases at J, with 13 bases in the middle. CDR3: CASSEALVQWTEAFF. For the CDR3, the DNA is TGTGCCAGCAGTGAAGCGCTTGTTCAGTGGACTGAAGCTTTCTTT.

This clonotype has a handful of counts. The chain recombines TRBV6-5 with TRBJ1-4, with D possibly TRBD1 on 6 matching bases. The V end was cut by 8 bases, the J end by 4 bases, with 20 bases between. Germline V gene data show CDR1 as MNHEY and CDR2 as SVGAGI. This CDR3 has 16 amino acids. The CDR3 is CASRTRVTRGNEKLFF. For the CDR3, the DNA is TGTGCCAGCCGTACCCGCGTAACCAGGGGTAATGAAAAACTGTTTTTT.

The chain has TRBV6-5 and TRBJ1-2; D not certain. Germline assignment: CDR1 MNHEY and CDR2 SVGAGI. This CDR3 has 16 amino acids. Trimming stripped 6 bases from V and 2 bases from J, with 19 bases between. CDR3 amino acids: CASSPYPPPGNYGYTF. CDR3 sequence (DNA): TGTGCCAGCAGCCCTTACCCTCCCCCGGGGAACTATGGCTACACCTTC.

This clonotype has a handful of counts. CDR3 sequence reads: CAWSHITAGQTYEQYF. The CDR3 bases are TGTGCCTGGAGTCATATCACAGCGGGACAGACCTACGAGCAGTACTTC. This sequence joins TRBV30 and TRBJ2-7, with D perhaps given as TRBD1 or TRBD2 (7 bases each). Trimming left V 2 bases short and J 2 bases short, with 19 bases between. The germline gives CDR1 GTSNPN, CDR2 SVGIG (reference sequence). This CDR3 is built from 16 residues.

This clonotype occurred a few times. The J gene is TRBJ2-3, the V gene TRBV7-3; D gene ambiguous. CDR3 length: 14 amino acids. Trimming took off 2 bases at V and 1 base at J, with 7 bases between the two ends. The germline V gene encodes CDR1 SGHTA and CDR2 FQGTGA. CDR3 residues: CASSLPDGTDTQYF. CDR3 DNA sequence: TGTGCCAGCAGCTTACCAGACGGCACAGATACGCAGTATTTT. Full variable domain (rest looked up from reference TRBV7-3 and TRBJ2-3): GAGVSQTPSNKVTEKGKYVELRCDPISGHTALYWYRQSLGQGPEFLIYFQGTGAADDSGLPNDRFFAVRPEGSVSTLKIQRTERGDSAVYLCASSLPDGTDTQYFGPGTRLTVL.

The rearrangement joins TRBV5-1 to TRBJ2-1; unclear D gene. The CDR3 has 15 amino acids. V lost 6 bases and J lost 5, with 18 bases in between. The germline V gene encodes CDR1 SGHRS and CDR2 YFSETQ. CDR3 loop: CASTQSRNYDNEQFF. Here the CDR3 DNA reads TGCGCCAGCACCCAAAGCAGGAATTACGACAATGAGCAGTTCTTC.

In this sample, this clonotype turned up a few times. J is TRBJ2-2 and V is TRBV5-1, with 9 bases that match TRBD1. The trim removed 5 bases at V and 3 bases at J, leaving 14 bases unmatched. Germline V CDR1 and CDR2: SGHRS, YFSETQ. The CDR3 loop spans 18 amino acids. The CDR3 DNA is TGCGCCAGCAGGCCCGGGACAGGGTTCCCCTGGGACACCGGGGAGCTGTTTTTT. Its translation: CASRPGTGFPWDTGELFF.

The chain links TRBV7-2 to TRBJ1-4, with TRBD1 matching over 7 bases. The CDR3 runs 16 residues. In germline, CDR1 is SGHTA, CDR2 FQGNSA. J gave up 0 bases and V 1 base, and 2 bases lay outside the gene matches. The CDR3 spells CASSLVQGATNEKLFF. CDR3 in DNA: TGTGCCAGCAGCTTAGTGCAGGGGGCAACTAATGAAAAACTGTTTTTT.

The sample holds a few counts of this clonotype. In nucleotides, the CDR3 is TGTGCCAGCAGCTCGCCTAGCGGGGGGTACTACAATGAGCAGTTCTTC. It is translated as CASSSPSGGYYNEQFF. This chain joins TRBV7-2 and TRBJ2-1, with TRBD2 matching 11 bases. This CDR3 spans 16 amino acids. Trimming cost V 4 bases and J 3 bases; bases outside gene matches: 5. Germline V CDR1 and CDR2: SGHTA, FQGNSA. Variable domain in full (rest from reference TRBV7-2 and TRBJ2-1): GAGVSQSPSNKVTEKGKDVELRCDPISGHTALYWYRQSLGQGLEFLIYFQGNSAPDKSGLPSDRFSAERTGGSVSTLTIQRTQQEDSAVYLCASSSPSGGYYNEQFFGPGTRLTVL.

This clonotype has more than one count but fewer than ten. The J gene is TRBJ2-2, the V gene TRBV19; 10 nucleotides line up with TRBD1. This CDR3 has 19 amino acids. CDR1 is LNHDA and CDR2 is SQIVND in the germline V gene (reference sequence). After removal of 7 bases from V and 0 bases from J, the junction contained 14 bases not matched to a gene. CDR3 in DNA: TGTGCCAGTAACCACCCTCTGACAGGGGGCATGCCGAACACCGGGGAGCTGTTTTTT. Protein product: CASNHPLTGGMPNTGELFF. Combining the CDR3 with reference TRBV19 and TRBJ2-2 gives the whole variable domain DGGITQSPKYLFRKEGQNVTLSCEQNLNHDAMYWYRQDPGQGLRLIYYSQIVNDFQKGDIAEGYSVSREKKESFPLTVTSAQKNPTAFYLCASNHPLTGGMPNTGELFFGEGSRLTVL.

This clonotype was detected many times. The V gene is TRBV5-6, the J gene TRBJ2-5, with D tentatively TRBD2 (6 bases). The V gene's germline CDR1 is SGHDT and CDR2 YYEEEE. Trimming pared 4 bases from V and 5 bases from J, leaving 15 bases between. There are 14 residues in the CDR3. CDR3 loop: CASSLLGGKETQYF. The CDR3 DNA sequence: TGTGCCAGCAGCCTCCTTGGGGGGAAGGAGACCCAGTACTTC.

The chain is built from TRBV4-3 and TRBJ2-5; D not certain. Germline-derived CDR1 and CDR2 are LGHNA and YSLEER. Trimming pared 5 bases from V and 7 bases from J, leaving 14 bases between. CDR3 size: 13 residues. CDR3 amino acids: CASSGEAWGTQYF. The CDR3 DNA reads TGCGCCAGCAGCGGCGAGGCCTGGGGGACCCAGTACTTC.

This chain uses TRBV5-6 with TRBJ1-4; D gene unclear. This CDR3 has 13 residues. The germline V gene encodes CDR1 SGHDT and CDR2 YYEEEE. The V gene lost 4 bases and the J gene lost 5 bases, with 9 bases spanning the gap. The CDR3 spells CASSPQENEKLFF. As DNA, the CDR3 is TGTGCCAGCAGCCCGCAGGAGAATGAAAAACTGTTTTTT.

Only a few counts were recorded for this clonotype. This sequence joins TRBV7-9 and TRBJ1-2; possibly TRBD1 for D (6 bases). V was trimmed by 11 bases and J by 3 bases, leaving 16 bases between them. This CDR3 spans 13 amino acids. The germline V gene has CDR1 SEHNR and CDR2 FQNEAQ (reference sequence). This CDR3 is CASSGGRDYGYTF. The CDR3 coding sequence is TGTGCCTCGTCCGGGGGGCGCGACTATGGCTACACCTTC.

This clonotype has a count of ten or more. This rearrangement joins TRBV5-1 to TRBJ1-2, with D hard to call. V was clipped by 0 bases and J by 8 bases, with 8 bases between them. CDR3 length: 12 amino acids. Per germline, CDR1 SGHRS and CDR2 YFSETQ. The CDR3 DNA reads TGCGCCAGCAGCTTGGGGCCACGAGGCTACACCTTC. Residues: CASSLGPRGYTF. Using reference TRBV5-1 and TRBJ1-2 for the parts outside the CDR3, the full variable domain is KAGVTQTPRYLIKTRGQQVTLSCSPISGHRSVSWYQQTPGQGLQFLFEYFSETQRNKGNFPGRFSGRQFSNSRSEMNVSTLELGDSALYLCASSLGPRGYTFGSGTRLTVV.

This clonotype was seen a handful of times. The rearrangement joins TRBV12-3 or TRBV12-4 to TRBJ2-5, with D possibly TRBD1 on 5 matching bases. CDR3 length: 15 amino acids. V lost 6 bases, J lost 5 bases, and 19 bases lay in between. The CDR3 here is CASSPLIAPGETQYF. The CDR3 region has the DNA TGTGCCAGCAGCCCCCTGATCGCCCCAGGGGAGACCCAGTACTTC.

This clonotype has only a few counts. CDR3 bases: TGCGCCAGCAGACGAACCGGGGGAACCTTCGAGTGGCGCACAGATACGCAGTATTTT. This gives the protein CASRRTGGTFEWRTDTQYF. The chain joins TRBV4-1 to TRBJ2-3, with D perhaps TRBD2 (6 bases). Deletions cut 6 bases from V and 1 base from J, with 26 bases between. There are 19 residues in the CDR3. Germline assignment: CDR1 MGHRA and CDR2 YSYEKL.

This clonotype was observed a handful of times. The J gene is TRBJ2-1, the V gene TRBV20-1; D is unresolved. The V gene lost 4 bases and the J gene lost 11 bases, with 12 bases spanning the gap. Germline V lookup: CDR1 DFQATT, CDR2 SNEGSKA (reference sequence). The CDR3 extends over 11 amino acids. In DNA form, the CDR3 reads TGCAGTGCTAAGGAGCCTGGCAAGCAGTTCTTC. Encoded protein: CSAKEPGKQFF.

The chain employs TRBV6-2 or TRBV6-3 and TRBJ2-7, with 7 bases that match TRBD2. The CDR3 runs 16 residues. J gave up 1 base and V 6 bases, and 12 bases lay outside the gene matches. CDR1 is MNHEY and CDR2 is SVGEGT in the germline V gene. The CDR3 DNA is TGTGCCAGCAGGACCGTATACGGGGACTATTCCTACGAGCAGTACGTC. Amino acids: CASRTVYGDYSYEQYV.

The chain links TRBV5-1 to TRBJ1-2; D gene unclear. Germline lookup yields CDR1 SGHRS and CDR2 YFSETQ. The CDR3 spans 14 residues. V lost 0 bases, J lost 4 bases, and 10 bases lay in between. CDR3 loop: CASSLANPLYGYTF. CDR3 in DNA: TGCGCCAGCAGCTTGGCAAACCCTCTCTATGGCTACACCTTC. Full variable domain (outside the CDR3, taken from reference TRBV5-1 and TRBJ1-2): KAGVTQTPRYLIKTRGQQVTLSCSPISGHRSVSWYQQTPGQGLQFLFEYFSETQRNKGNFPGRFSGRQFSNSRSEMNVSTLELGDSALYLCASSLANPLYGYTFGSGTRLTVV.

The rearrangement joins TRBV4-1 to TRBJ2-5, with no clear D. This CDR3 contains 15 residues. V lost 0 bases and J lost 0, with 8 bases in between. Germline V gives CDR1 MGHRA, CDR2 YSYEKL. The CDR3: CASSQEDADQETQYF. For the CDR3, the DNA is TGCGCCAGCAGCCAAGAGGACGCAGACCAAGAGACCCAGTACTTC.